This T cell receptor beta chain was obtained from a study of blood T cell repertoires in COVID-19. V lost 3 bases and J lost 7, with 19 bases in between. CDR3 length: 15 residues. CDR1 is SGHRS, CDR2 YFSETQ, per germline. Profiling relied on immunoSEQ multiplex PCR, and the TCRdb table lists in-frame clones only, not all of them. The table records 50,000 to 65,000 clones, approximately 86% of them present only once. Sequenced: peripheral blood. The TCR comes from a man aged 65 to 79 with acute or convalescent COVID-19. The chain employs TRBV5-1 and TRBJ2-5; D unresolved. CDR3 loop: CASSSLSSSSRTQYF. CDR3 DNA: TGCGCCAGCAGCTCCTTGTCGTCCAGTTCCCGGACCCAGTACTTC.